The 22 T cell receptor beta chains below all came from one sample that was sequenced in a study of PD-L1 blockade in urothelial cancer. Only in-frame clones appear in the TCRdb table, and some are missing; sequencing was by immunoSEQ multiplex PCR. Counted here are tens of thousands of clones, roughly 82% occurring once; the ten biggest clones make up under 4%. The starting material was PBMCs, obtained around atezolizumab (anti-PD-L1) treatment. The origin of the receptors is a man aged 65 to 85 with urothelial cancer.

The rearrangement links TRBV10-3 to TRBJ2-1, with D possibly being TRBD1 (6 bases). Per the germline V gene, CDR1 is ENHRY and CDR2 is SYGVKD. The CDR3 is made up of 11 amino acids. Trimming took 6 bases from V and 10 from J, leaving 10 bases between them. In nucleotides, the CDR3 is TGTGCCATCAGCCCGGGACAAGAGCAGTTCTTC. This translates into CAISPGQEQFF.

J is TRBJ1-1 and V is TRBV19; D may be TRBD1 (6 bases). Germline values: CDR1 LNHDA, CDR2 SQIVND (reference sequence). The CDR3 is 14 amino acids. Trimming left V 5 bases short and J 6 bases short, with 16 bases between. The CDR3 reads CASSPSNRESEAFF. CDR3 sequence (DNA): TGTGCCAGTAGTCCTTCGAACAGGGAGTCTGAAGCTTTCTTT.

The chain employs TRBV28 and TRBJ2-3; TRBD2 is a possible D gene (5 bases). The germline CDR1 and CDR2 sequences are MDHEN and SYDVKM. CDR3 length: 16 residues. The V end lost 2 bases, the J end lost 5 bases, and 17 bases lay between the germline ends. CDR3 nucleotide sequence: TGTGCCAGCAGTTTAAGGCTAGCCCCGCTGGGAGATACGCAGTATTTT. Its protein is CASSLRLAPLGDTQYF.

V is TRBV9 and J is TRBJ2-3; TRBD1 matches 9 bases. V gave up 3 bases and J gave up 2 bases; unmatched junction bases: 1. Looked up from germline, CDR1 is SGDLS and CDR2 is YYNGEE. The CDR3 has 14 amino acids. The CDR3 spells CASSAQGATDTQYF. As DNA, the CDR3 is TGTGCCAGCAGCGCACAGGGGGCCACAGATACGCAGTATTTT.

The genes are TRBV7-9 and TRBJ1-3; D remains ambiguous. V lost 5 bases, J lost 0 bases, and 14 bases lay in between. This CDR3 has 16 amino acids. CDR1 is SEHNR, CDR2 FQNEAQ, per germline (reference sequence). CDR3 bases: TGTGCCAGCAGCCCGCGGACGGGGAGCTCTGGAAACACCATATATTTT. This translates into CASSPRTGSSGNTIYF.

In DNA, the CDR3 is TGCGCCAGCAGCTTGGGGGGGCCTAATGAAAAACTGTTTTTT. Translation: CASSLGGPNEKLFF. The V and J genes are TRBV5-1 and TRBJ1-4; TRBD1 might be the D (6 bases). Germline loops: CDR1 SGHRS, CDR2 YFSETQ. The CDR3 is 14 amino acids. V was cut by 0 bases and J by 3 bases, with 6 bases left in between.

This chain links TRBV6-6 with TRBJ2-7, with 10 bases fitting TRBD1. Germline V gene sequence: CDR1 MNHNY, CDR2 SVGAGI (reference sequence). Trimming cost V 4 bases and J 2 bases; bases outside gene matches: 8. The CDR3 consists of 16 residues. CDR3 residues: CASSSRATGGAYEQYF. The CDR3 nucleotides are TGTGCCAGCAGTTCGCGCGCGACAGGGGGCGCCTACGAGCAGTACTTC.

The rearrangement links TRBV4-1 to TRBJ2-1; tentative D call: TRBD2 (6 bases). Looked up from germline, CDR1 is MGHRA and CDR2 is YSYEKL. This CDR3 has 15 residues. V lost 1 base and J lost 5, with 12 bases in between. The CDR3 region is CASSQAGALHNEQFF. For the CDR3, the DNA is TGCGCCAGCAGCCAAGCGGGAGCCCTCCACAATGAGCAGTTCTTC.

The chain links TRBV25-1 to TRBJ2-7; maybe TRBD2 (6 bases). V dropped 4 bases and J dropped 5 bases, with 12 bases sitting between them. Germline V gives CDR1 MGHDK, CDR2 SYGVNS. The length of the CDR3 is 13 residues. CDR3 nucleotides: TGTGCCAGCAGTGCCGGGGGTGACCACGAGCAGTACTTC. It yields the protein CASSAGGDHEQYF.

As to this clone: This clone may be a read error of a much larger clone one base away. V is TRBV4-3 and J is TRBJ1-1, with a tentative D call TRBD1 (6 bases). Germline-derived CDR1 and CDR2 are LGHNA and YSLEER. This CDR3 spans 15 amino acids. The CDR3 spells CASSHTPTRDKRFLF. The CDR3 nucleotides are TGCGCCAGCAGCCATACACCTACCCGGGACAAGAGGTTCCTTTTT.

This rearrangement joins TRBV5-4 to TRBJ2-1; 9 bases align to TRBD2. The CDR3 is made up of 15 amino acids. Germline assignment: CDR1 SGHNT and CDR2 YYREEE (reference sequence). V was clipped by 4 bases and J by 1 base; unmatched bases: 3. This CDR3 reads CASSDSGRSYNEQFF. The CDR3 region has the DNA TGTGCCAGCAGCGACAGCGGGAGGTCCTACAATGAGCAGTTCTTC.

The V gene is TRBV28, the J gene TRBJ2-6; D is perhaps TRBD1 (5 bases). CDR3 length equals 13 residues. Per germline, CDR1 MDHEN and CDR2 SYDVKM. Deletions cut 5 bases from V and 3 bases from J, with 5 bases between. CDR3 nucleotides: TGTGCCAGCAGTAGGGGTGGGGCCAACGTCCTGACTTTC. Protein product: CASSRGGANVLTF.

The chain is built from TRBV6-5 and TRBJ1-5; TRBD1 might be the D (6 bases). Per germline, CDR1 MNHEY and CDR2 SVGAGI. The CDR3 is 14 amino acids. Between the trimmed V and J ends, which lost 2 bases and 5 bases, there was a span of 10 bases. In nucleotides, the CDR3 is TGTGCCAGCAGTTACGGGGGCAGGGATCAGCCCCAGCATTTT. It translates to CASSYGGRDQPQHF.

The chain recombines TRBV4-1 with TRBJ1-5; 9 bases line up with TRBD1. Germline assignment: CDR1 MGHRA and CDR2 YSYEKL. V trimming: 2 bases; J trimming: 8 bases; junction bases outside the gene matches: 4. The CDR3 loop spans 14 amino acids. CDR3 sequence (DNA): TGCGCCAGCAGCCAAAGACAGGGGGATAAGCCCCAGCATTTT. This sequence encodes CASSQRQGDKPQHF.

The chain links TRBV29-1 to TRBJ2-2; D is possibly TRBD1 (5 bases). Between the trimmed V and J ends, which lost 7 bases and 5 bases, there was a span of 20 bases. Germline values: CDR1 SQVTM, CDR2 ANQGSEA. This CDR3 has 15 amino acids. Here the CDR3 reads CSAQVGRGKTGELFF. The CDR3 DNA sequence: TGCAGCGCCCAAGTGGGAAGGGGAAAAACCGGGGAGCTGTTTTTT.

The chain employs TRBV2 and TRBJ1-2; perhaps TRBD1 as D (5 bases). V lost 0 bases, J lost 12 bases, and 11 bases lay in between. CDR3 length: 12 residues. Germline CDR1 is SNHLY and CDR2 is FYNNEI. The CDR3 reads CASSEARQGNTF. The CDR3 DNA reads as TGTGCCAGCAGTGAAGCAAGGCAGGGAAACACCTTC.

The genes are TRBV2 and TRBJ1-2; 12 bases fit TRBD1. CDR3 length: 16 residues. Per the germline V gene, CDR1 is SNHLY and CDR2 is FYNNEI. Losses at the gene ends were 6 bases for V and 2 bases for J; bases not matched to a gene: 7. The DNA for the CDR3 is TGTGCCAGCAGCTCCGGGACAGGGGGCATCAACTATGGCTACACCTTC. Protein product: CASSSGTGGINYGYTF.

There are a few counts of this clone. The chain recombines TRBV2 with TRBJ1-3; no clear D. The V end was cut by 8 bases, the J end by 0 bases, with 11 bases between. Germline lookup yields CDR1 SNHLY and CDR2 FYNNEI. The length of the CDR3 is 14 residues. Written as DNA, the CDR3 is TGTGCCAGCCGCCCGACACTCTCTGGAAACACCATATATTTT. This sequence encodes CASRPTLSGNTIYF.

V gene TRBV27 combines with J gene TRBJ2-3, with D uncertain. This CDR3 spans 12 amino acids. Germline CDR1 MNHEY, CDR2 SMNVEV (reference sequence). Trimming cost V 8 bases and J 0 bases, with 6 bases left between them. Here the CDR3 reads CASRASTDTQYF. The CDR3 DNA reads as TGTGCCAGCCGCGCTAGCACAGATACGCAGTATTTT.

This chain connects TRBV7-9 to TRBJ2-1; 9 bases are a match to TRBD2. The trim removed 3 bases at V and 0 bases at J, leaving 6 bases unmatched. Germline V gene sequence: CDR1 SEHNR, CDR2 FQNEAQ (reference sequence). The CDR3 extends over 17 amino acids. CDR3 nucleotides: TGTGCCAGCAGCTTTACCTCGACTAGCGGCTCCTACAATGAGCAGTTCTTC. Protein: CASSFTSTSGSYNEQFF.

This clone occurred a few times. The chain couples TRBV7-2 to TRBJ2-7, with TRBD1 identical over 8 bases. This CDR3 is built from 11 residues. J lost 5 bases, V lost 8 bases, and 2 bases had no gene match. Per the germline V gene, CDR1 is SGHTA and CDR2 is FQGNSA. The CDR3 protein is CASGQGHEQYF. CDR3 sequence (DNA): TGTGCCAGCGGACAGGGACACGAGCAGTACTTC.

The CDR3 loop reads CASSQTGSLSEAFF. CDR3 bases: TGTGCCAGCAGCCAAACAGGGAGTTTATCTGAAGCTTTCTTT. The chain uses TRBV14 and TRBJ1-1; a possible D gene is TRBD1 (6 bases). CDR3 length equals 14 residues. Trimming cost V 2 bases and J 6 bases, with 13 bases left between them. Germline V gene lookup returns CDR1 SGHDN and CDR2 FVKESK.